This entry describes one T cell receptor (beta chain). Antigen unknown. These data are taken from a study of identical twins. The study, taken as a whole, reports: In cord blood, abundant beta clonotypes had fewer insertions; memory showed no trend. For out-of-frame beta sequences, excess twin sharing was weaker.

TCRdb ran MiXCR on the 5' RACE reads and lists one entry per CDR3 protein. The sample gives hundreds of thousands of distinct CDR3 sequences, 20% to 25% of which show up once; roughly 3% is in the top ten. The CDR3 sequence is 14 residues long. The germline CDR1 and CDR2 sequences are SGHDT and YYEEEE. V was cut by 0 bases and J by 7 bases, with 11 bases left in between. The same sample was also used in a study of T cells expressing NK-cell markers. As that study records: Seven HCMV-seropositive donors and one seronegative donor made up the eight sequenced donors. Four donors' CD3+CD56-NKG2C+ cells were dominated by the same clonotypes.

This rearrangement joins TRBV5-6 to TRBJ1-5; D ambiguous. This receptor was identified in a woman aged 18-29 years in good health. The source material was CD4+ T cells sorted from blood. The CDR3 spells CASSLGREGQPQHF. For the CDR3, the DNA is TGTGCCAGCAGCTTGGGCAGAGAAGGACAGCCCCAGCATTTT.